The 8 T cell receptor beta chains reported below all come from one sample, sequenced in a study of blood T cell repertoires in COVID-19. The data were produced by immunoSEQ multiplex PCR, yet TCRdb's version contains in-frame clones alone and is incomplete. The sample lists 300,000 to 400,000 clones, around 91% seen once, with about 3.5% in the top ten. Sample: peripheral blood. The receptors were sampled from a woman between 18 and 30 years old who had recovered from COVID-19.

This chain connects TRBV28 to TRBJ2-5, with D unclear. Per germline, CDR1 MDHEN and CDR2 SYDVKM. The CDR3 totals 13 residues. V gave up 3 bases and J gave up 4 bases, with 9 bases separating them. CDR3 sequence reads: CASSFVGRETQYF. CDR3 in DNA: TGTGCCAGCAGTTTTGTGGGCCGAGAGACCCAGTACTTC. Looking up the rest from reference TRBV28 and TRBJ2-5 gives the full variable domain: DVKVTQSSRYLVKRTGEKVFLECVQDMDHENMFWYRQDPGLGLRLIYFSYDVKMKEKGDIPEGYSVSREKKERFSLILESASTNQTSMYLCASSFVGRETQYFGPGTRLLVL.

This chain connects TRBV18 to TRBJ1-4; 7 nucleotides align to TRBD1. V was pared by 4 bases and J by 5 bases, with 4 bases of the junction left unmatched. Germline V gene lookup returns CDR1 KGHSH and CDR2 LQKENI. The CDR3 has 14 residues. This CDR3 is CASSQQGKNEKLFF. For the CDR3, the DNA is TGTGCCAGCTCACAACAGGGGAAAAATGAAAAACTGTTTTTT.

In its sample, this clone was seen a few times. The chain carries TRBV9 and TRBJ2-1, with 9 bases matching TRBD2. This CDR3 is 16 amino acids long. V shed 0 bases, J shed 9 bases, and the junction held 10 bases outside the gene matches. In germline, CDR1 is SGDLS, CDR2 YYNGEE. The CDR3 reads CASSVGLAGFGVEQFF. Here the CDR3 DNA reads TGTGCCAGCAGCGTAGGTCTAGCGGGATTCGGAGTTGAGCAGTTCTTC.

The chain couples TRBV9 to TRBJ1-2; tentative D call: TRBD1 (6 bases). The length of the CDR3 is 14 residues. V was cut by 2 bases and J by 7 bases, with 15 bases left in between. Germline V lookup: CDR1 SGDLS, CDR2 YYNGEE. The chain's CDR3 is CASSVSGEHSGYTF. The CDR3 coding sequence is TGTGCCAGCAGCGTTTCAGGGGAACATAGTGGCTACACCTTC.

The rearrangement joins TRBV7-9 to TRBJ2-5; 7 bases agree with TRBD1. J gave up 4 bases and V 5 bases, and 10 bases lay outside the gene matches. CDR1 and CDR2 from the germline V gene are SEHNR and FQNEAQ (reference sequence). There are 15 residues in the CDR3. The chain's CDR3 is CASSPYRGMGETQYF. DNA for the CDR3: TGTGCCAGCAGCCCATACAGGGGAATGGGAGAGACCCAGTACTTC. Complete variable domain (other parts from reference TRBV7-9 and TRBJ2-5): DTGVSQNPRHKITKRGQNVTFRCDPISEHNRLYWYRQTLGQGPEFLTYFQNEAQLEKSRLLSDRFSAERPKGSFSTLEIQRTEQGDSAMYLCASSPYRGMGETQYFGPGTRLLVL.

There are a few counts of this clone. The chain carries TRBV30 and TRBJ1-3; 7 bases line up with TRBD1. Germline V gene lookup returns CDR1 GTSNPN and CDR2 SVGIG (reference sequence). There are 14 residues in the CDR3. Trimming at V came to 2 bases and at J to 4 bases, leaving 5 bases not matched to a gene. The CDR3 bases are TGTGCCTGGAGTCAGACAGGGAACGGAAACACCATATATTTT. It yields the protein CAWSQTGNGNTIYF.

The chain has TRBV28 and TRBJ2-5; 14 positions agree with TRBD2. CDR1 is MDHEN, CDR2 SYDVKM, per germline. This CDR3 has 15 residues. J was trimmed by 3 bases and V by 7 bases; bases with no gene match: 4. CDR3 protein: CASTPGLAGEETQYF. The DNA for the CDR3 is TGTGCCAGCACCCCGGGACTAGCGGGAGAAGAGACCCAGTACTTC.

The rearrangement joins TRBV2 to TRBJ1-4, with TRBD1 matching 11 bases. Per the germline V gene, CDR1 is SNHLY and CDR2 is FYNNEI. This CDR3 is 18 amino acids long. V trimming: 5 bases; J trimming: 8 bases; junction bases outside the gene matches: 16. CDR3 sequence reads: CASSPLPGQGGGREKLFF. The DNA for the CDR3 is TGTGCCAGCAGTCCTCTTCCGGGACAGGGGGGCGGAAGGGAAAAACTGTTTTTT.